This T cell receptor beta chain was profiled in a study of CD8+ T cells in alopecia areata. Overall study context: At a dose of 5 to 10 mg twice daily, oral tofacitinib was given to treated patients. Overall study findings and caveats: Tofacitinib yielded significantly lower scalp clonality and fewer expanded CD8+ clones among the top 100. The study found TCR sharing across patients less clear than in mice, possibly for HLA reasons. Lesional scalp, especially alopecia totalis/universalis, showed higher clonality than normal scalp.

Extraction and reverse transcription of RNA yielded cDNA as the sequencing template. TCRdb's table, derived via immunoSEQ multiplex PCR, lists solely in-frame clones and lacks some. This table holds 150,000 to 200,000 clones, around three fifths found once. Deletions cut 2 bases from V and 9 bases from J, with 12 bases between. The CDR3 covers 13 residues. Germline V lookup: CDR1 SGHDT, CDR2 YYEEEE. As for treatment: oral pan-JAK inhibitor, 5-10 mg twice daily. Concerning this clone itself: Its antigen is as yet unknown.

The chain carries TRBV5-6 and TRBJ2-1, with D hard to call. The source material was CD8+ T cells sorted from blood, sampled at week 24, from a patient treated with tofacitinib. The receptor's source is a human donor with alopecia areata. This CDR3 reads CASSFGSNGEQFF. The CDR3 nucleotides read TGTGCCAGCAGCTTTGGGTCTAACGGTGAGCAGTTCTTC.